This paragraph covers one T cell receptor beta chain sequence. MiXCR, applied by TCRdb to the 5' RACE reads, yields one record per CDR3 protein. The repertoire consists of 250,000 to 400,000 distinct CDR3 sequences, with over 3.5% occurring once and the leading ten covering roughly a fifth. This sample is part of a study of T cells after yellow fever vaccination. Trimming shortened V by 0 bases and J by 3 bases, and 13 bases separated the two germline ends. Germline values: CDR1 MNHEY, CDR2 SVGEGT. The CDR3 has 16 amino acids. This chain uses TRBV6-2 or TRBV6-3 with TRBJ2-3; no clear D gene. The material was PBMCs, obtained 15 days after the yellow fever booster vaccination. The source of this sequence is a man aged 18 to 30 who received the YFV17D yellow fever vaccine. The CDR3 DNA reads TGTGCCAGCAGTTACTCGGGTCTAGGTCATACAGATACGCAGTATTTT. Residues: CASSYSGLGHTDTQYF.